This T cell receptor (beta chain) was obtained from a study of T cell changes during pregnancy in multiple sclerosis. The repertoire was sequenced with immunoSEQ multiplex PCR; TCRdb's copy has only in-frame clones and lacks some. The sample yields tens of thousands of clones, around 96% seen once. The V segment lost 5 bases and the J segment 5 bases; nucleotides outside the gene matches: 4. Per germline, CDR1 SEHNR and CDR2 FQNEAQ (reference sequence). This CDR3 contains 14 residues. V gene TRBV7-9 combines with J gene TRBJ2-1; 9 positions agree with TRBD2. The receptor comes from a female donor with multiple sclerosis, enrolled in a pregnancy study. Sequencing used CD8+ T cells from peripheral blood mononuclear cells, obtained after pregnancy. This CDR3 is CASSPAGGHNEQFF. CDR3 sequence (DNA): TGTGCCAGCAGCCCAGCGGGAGGTCACAATGAGCAGTTCTTC.